This is a list of T cell receptor beta chains from one sample in a study of cytomegalovirus exposure and HLA in healthy donors. Clones were sequenced by immunoSEQ multiplex PCR, and TCRdb holds only the in-frame ones, with some missing. The sample lists some 180,000 clones; roughly 80% were seen once. The sequenced material came from PBMCs. All receptors derive from a male donor in good health and CMV-seronegative. CDR3s include the opening cysteine and the closing phenylalanine or tryptophan. The order of the fields is J gene, V gene, clone size, D gene, CDR3 DNA, CDR3 protein. D genes are given only for firm matches. Some rows mark clone size as missing; the rest say once, few, many or name a class of expanded clone.

j_gene: TRBJ2-2; v_gene: TRBV19; abundance: NA; d_gene: TRBD1; CDR3nt: TGTGCCAGTAGTGGGGACAGGGGGCAGAACACCGGGGAGCTGTTTTTT; CDR3aa: CASSGDRGQNTGELFF
j_gene: TRBJ1-1; v_gene: TRBV15; abundance: once; d_gene: TRBD1; CDR3nt: TGTGCCACCACCAAAGGGGGCATGAACACTGAAGCTTTCTTT; CDR3aa: CATTKGGMNTEAFF
j_gene: TRBJ1-1; v_gene: TRBV7-9; abundance: NA; d_gene: TRBD1; CDR3nt: TGTGCCAGCAGCTTGACAGGGGGTGTGAACACTGAAGCTTTCTTT; CDR3aa: CASSLTGGVNTEAFF
j_gene: TRBJ2-1; v_gene: TRBV10-3; abundance: once; d_gene: TRBD1; CDR3nt: TGTGCCATCTGGGCAGGGGGCTCCTACTATGAGCAGTTCTTC; CDR3aa: CAIWAGGSYYEQFF
j_gene: TRBJ2-3; v_gene: TRBV18; abundance: NA; d_gene: TRBD1; CDR3nt: TGTGCCAGCTCACAACGACAGGGCGGCGGAGATACGCAGTATTTT; CDR3aa: CASSQRQGGGDTQYF
j_gene: TRBJ1-2; v_gene: TRBV30; abundance: NA; d_gene: NA; CDR3nt: TGTGCCTGGAGTCCCCGGACAGACGGCTACACCTTC; CDR3aa: CAWSPRTDGYTF
j_gene: TRBJ1-1; v_gene: TRBV6-4; abundance: NA; d_gene: NA; CDR3nt: TGTGCCAGCAGTAGACAGAGAAACACTGAAGCTTTCTTT; CDR3aa: CASSRQRNTEAFF
j_gene: TRBJ2-5; v_gene: TRBV6-5; abundance: NA; d_gene: TRBD2; CDR3nt: TGTGCCAGCAGAAACCGGGGGGGGGAGGGAGAGACCCAGTACTTC; CDR3aa: CASRNRGGEGETQYF
j_gene: TRBJ1-1; v_gene: TRBV7-9; abundance: once; d_gene: TRBD1; CDR3nt: TGTGCCATCTACCGGGGACAGGGGTGGACTGAAGCTTTCTTT; CDR3aa: CAIYRGQGWTEAFF
j_gene: TRBJ1-5; v_gene: TRBV7-9; abundance: once; d_gene: NA; CDR3nt: TGTGCCAGCAGCGGAGGCGTTCCTAGCAATCAGCCCCAGCATTTT; CDR3aa: CASSGGVPSNQPQHF
j_gene: TRBJ1-1; v_gene: TRBV19; abundance: NA; d_gene: NA; CDR3nt: TGTGCCAGTAGTAAGACTATGAACACTGAAGCTTTCTTT; CDR3aa: CASSKTMNTEAFF
j_gene: TRBJ1-2; v_gene: TRBV28; abundance: NA; d_gene: NA; CDR3nt: TGTGCCAGCAGTTTATCCGACAGAAACTATGGCTACACCTTC; CDR3aa: CASSLSDRNYGYTF
j_gene: TRBJ1-1; v_gene: TRBV18; abundance: NA; d_gene: NA; CDR3nt: TGTGCCAGCTCTTCTGACCGGGTCGAAGCTTTCTTT; CDR3aa: CASSSDRVEAFF
j_gene: TRBJ2-3; v_gene: TRBV5-1; abundance: NA; d_gene: TRBD1; CDR3nt: TGCGCCAGCAGCTGGGGACAGGATACGCAGTATTTT; CDR3aa: CASSWGQDTQYF
j_gene: TRBJ2-1; v_gene: TRBV14; abundance: NA; d_gene: TRBD1; CDR3nt: TGTGCCAGCAGCCGAGACCCCGAGGGACAGAGAAATGAGCAGTTCTTC; CDR3aa: CASSRDPEGQRNEQFF
j_gene: TRBJ1-5; v_gene: TRBV2; abundance: NA; d_gene: NA; CDR3nt: TGTGCCAGCAGTGGGGGCAGGGGCGTGGGTCAGCCCCAGCATTTT; CDR3aa: CASSGGRGVGQPQHF